The 20 T cell receptor beta chains listed next were all sequenced from one sample in a study of blood T cell repertoires in COVID-19. Clones were sequenced by immunoSEQ multiplex PCR, and TCRdb holds only the in-frame ones, with some missing. Here the sample spans roughly 12,000 clones, 82% being singletons. Sequenced material: peripheral blood. The source is a man aged 80 or over with acute or convalescent COVID-19.

About this clone itself: An end of the junction does not agree with germline; a read error may underlie this. The rearrangement uses TRBV7-3 and TRBJ2-3, with D possibly matching TRBD1 (5 bases). The CDR3 is 14 amino acids. Germline CDR1 reads SGHTA; CDR2 reads FQGTGA. The CDR3 spells CASSLGPRTNTQYF. The CDR3 region has the DNA TGTGCCAGCAGCTTGGGGCCCCGCACAAATACGCAGTATTTT.

This clone was recorded once. This chain links TRBV5-1 with TRBJ2-1; 9 bases fit TRBD2. The CDR3 is made up of 18 amino acids. The V and J ends lost 2 bases and 0 bases, in that order; junction bases with no gene match: 9. Germline V CDR1 and CDR2: SGHRS, YFSETQ. The CDR3 loop reads CASSFPAGGPTSYNEQFF. The CDR3 DNA reads TGCGCCAGCAGCTTCCCAGCGGGGGGACCTACCTCCTACAATGAGCAGTTCTTC.

This chain joins TRBV24-1 and TRBJ2-2; a possible D gene is TRBD2 (5 bases). Germline V lookup: CDR1 KGHDR, CDR2 SFDVKD. This CDR3 contains 16 residues. Trimming left V 5 bases short and J 6 bases short, with 18 bases between. The CDR3, as DNA: TGTGCCACCAGTGTGAGGTCTGCTAGCTACGCCGGGGAGCTGTTTTTT. Translated, it gives CATSVRSASYAGELFF.

The V and J genes are TRBV30 and TRBJ1-2; 9 positions match TRBD1. V shed 3 bases and J 3 bases; nucleotides not matched to a gene: 17. This CDR3 spans 18 amino acids. Germline V CDR1 and CDR2: GTSNPN, SVGIG (reference sequence). The CDR3 spells CAWSPPGTGPLNYYGYTF. Here the CDR3 DNA reads TGTGCCTGGAGCCCACCCGGGACAGGGCCCCTAAACTACTATGGCTACACCTTC. The whole variable domain, filled in from reference TRBV30 and TRBJ1-2, reads SQTIHQWPATLVQPVGSPLSLECTVEGTSNPNLYWYRQAAGRGLQLLFYSVGIGQISSEVPQNLSASRPQDRQFILSSKKLLLSDSGFYLCAWSPPGTGPLNYYGYTFGSGTRLTVV.

The chain links TRBV11-1 to TRBJ1-1, with D perhaps TRBD1 (6 bases). The germline gives CDR1 SGHAT, CDR2 FQDESV (reference sequence). This CDR3 contains 14 residues. The V gene lost 1 base and the J gene lost 5 bases, with 11 bases spanning the gap. The CDR3 bases are TGTGCCAGCAGCTTAGAACCAGGGGAGACTGAAGCTTTCTTT. It encodes CASSLEPGETEAFF.

The chain is built from TRBV18 and TRBJ2-4; 11 nucleotides line up with TRBD1. Germline lookup yields CDR1 KGHSH and CDR2 LQKENI. This CDR3 spans 14 amino acids. V was clipped by 3 bases and J by 6 bases; unmatched bases: 1. CDR3: CASSPGQGGNIQYF. As DNA, the CDR3 is TGTGCCAGCTCACCGGGACAGGGGGGAAACATTCAGTACTTC. Full variable domain (remainder filled in from reference TRBV18 and TRBJ2-4): NAGVMQNPRHLVRRRGQEARLRCSPMKGHSHVYWYRQLPEEGLKFMVYLQKENIIDESGMPKERFSAEFPKEGPSILRIQQVVRGDSAAYFCASSPGQGGNIQYFGAGTRLSVL.

The CDR3 loop reads CASSLSGRATNEKLFF. CDR3 bases: TGTGCCAGCAGCCTGTCCGGGAGGGCAACTAATGAAAAACTGTTTTTT. The rearrangement uses TRBV2 and TRBJ1-4; D remains unclear. Germline V gene data show CDR1 as SNHLY and CDR2 as FYNNEI. This CDR3 is built from 16 residues. V was shortened by 6 bases and J by 0 bases, with 14 bases between the two germline ends.

The gene calls are TRBV5-1 and TRBJ2-1; 7 nucleotides line up with TRBD1. This CDR3 contains 15 residues. V lost 4 bases to trimming and J lost 3 bases; unmatched junction nucleotides: 7. Germline-derived CDR1 and CDR2 are SGHRS and YFSETQ. CDR3 protein: CASSQQGNNYNEQFF. The CDR3 DNA sequence: TGCGCCAGCAGCCAACAGGGGAACAACTACAATGAGCAGTTCTTC.

The chain uses TRBV7-6 and TRBJ2-3; TRBD2 matches at 9 bases. The V segment lost 4 bases and the J segment 2 bases; nucleotides outside the gene matches: 10. CDR1 SGHVS and CDR2 FNYEAQ come from the germline V gene. The CDR3 totals 17 residues. The CDR3, as DNA: TGTGCCAGCAGCTATCTTAGTCTAGCGGGAACCACAGATACGCAGTATTTT. Translation gives CASSYLSLAGTTDTQYF.

A few counts support this clone. The CDR3 nucleotides are TGCGCCAGCAGACGAGACAGGGCTAACTACGAGCAGTACTTC. Its protein is CASRRDRANYEQYF. V usage is TRBV5-1 and J usage is TRBJ2-7; 7 nucleotides line up with TRBD1. Germline loops: CDR1 SGHRS, CDR2 YFSETQ. This CDR3 has 14 residues. V lost 5 bases and J lost 3; bases outside the gene matches: 8.

The chain links TRBV7-9 to TRBJ1-2; D possibly corresponds to TRBD1 (6 bases). The V gene's germline CDR1 is SEHNR and CDR2 FQNEAQ (reference sequence). V was shortened by 1 base and J by 2 bases, with 17 bases between the two germline ends. This CDR3 is built from 17 residues. The DNA for the CDR3 is TGTGCCAGCAGCTTAGTCATGGCCAGGGGTCCCAACTATGGCTACACCTTC. It translates to CASSLVMARGPNYGYTF.

The chain combines TRBV15 with TRBJ2-1, with D uncertain. The CDR3 has 13 residues. Trimming removed 0 bases from V and 7 bases from J, with 7 bases in between. The germline CDR1 and CDR2 sequences are LNHNV and YYDKDF (reference sequence). The CDR3 nucleotides are TGTGCCACCAGCAGAGATAGGAGAAATGAGCAGTTCTTC. Its translation: CATSRDRRNEQFF.

This clone was counted a few times. V gene TRBV4-1 combines with J gene TRBJ1-4; D call uncertain. The CDR3 extends over 14 amino acids. V gave up 0 bases and J gave up 9 bases, with 11 bases separating them. Germline assignment: CDR1 MGHRA and CDR2 YSYEKL. As DNA, the CDR3 is TGCGCCAGCAGCCAAGATCGGGAATCGAAAAAACTGTTTTTT. Amino acids: CASSQDRESKKLFF.

The J gene is TRBJ1-2, the V gene TRBV19; D is possibly TRBD1 (5 bases). The CDR3 is 12 amino acids. Germline V gene sequence: CDR1 LNHDA, CDR2 SQIVND (reference sequence). The V and J ends lost 3 bases and 7 bases respectively, with 9 bases between them. CDR3 in amino acids: CASSIRQSGYTF. The CDR3 nucleotides read TGTGCCAGTAGTATTCGACAGTCTGGCTACACCTTC.

V is TRBV30 and J is TRBJ1-2, with 7 bases identical to TRBD1. This CDR3 comprises 13 residues. The J segment lost 5 bases and the V segment lost 3 bases, leaving 6 bases of the junction unmatched. CDR1 is GTSNPN, CDR2 SVGIG, per germline (reference sequence). CDR3 coding DNA: TGTGCCTGGAGCATCCAGGGGGTATATGGCTACACCTTC. It encodes CAWSIQGVYGYTF.

The chain's CDR3 is CSASVPLASDTQYF. CDR3 sequence (DNA): TGCAGTGCTAGTGTCCCCCTAGCATCCGATACGCAGTATTTT. The chain couples TRBV20-1 to TRBJ2-3, with D perhaps TRBD2 (5 bases). Trimming took off 3 bases at V and 6 bases at J, with 16 bases between the two ends. The CDR3 consists of 14 residues. CDR1 and CDR2 (germline): DFQATT, SNEGSKA (reference sequence).

This rearrangement joins TRBV19 to TRBJ1-1, with D perhaps TRBD1 (6 bases). CDR1 and CDR2 from the germline V gene are LNHDA and SQIVND (reference sequence). V gave up 7 bases and J gave up 1 base, with 10 bases separating them. This CDR3 is 13 amino acids long. The CDR3 DNA reads as TGTGCCAGTAACGACAGGAGGAACACTGAAGCTTTCTTT. Protein: CASNDRRNTEAFF.

This clone was seen only a few times. The chain recombines TRBV19 with TRBJ2-1; D remains unclear. V shed 3 bases and J shed 4 bases, with 7 bases lying between them. This CDR3 contains 13 residues. Germline V gives CDR1 LNHDA, CDR2 SQIVND (reference sequence). The CDR3 DNA follows: TGTGCCAGTAGTATTAACTCGTACAATGAGCAGTTCTTC. It translates to CASSINSYNEQFF. Together with reference TRBV19 and TRBJ2-1, the CDR3 gives the full variable domain: DGGITQSPKYLFRKEGQNVTLSCEQNLNHDAMYWYRQDPGQGLRLIYYSQIVNDFQKGDIAEGYSVSREKKESFPLTVTSAQKNPTAFYLCASSINSYNEQFFGPGTRLTVL.

This clone appeared a single time. The chain has TRBV5-1 and TRBJ2-1; D perhaps matches TRBD1 (6 bases). Trimming took off 4 bases at V and 6 bases at J, with 17 bases between the two ends. The CDR3 has 15 amino acids. Per the germline V gene, CDR1 is SGHRS and CDR2 is YFSETQ. This CDR3 reads CASSDAQGMGNEQFF. CDR3 coding DNA: TGCGCCAGCAGCGATGCACAGGGTATGGGCAATGAGCAGTTCTTC.

The chain couples TRBV19 to TRBJ2-1; 10 nucleotides agree with TRBD2. The CDR3 is 18 amino acids. Germline V gene lookup returns CDR1 LNHDA and CDR2 SQIVND (reference sequence). After removal of 6 bases from V and 5 bases from J, the junction contained 16 bases not matched to a gene. CDR3 residues: CASSPLEGKLAGHNEQFF. CDR3 nucleotides: TGTGCCAGTAGCCCCCTCGAGGGGAAACTAGCGGGACACAATGAGCAGTTCTTC.